This T cell receptor beta chain was sequenced for a study of PD-1 blockade in classical Hodgkin lymphoma. Study-level background: Intravenous infusions of nivolumab 3 mg/kg reached patients every 2 weeks.

TCRdb keeps only in-frame clones here, not all; method: immunoSEQ multiplex PCR. The sample yields approximately 25,000 clones, 72% seen once. As to time point: cycle 4 day 1 (C4D1), after 6 weeks of nivolumab. All patients experienced relapse after autologous stem cell transplantation, and brentuximab vedotin exposure was variable. Classifying best responses yielded complete response, partial response or progressive disease. The source of this sequence is a human donor with classical Hodgkin lymphoma. The material sequenced was peripheral blood mononuclear cells (PBMCs), taken before the fourth cycle of nivolumab.

The CDR3 nucleotides read TGCAGCGTTGAAAACAGGGCGAACTATGGCTACACCTTC. Amino acids: CSVENRANYGYTF. The rearrangement uses TRBV29-1 and TRBJ1-2, with D possibly being TRBD1 (6 bases). The CDR3 spans 13 residues. CDR1 SQVTM and CDR2 ANQGSEA come from the germline V gene. Trimming left V 2 bases short and J 2 bases short, with 9 bases between.